These 19 T cell receptor beta chains were sequenced from one sample in a study of human T cells and chemical hapten exposure. TCRdb reprocessed the RACE reads via MiXCR and lists one record per CDR3 protein. The repertoire holds 70,000 to 80,000 distinct CDR3 sequences, with approximately 29% as singletons. As to time point: patch test 1, 2 weeks after DPC sensitization. Treatment meaning: therapeutic diphenylcyclopropenone sensitization with weekly scalp DPC. The sequenced sample was whole blood, obtained in connection with sensitization to the hapten diphenylcyclopropenone (DPC). These receptors originate from a man aged 40-49 years with alopecia areata. Some clones in this sample may be carry-over from other donors' samples.

The chain uses TRBV12-3 or TRBV12-4 and TRBJ2-4; 7 nucleotides match TRBD1. Trimming removed 1 base from V and 5 bases from J; junction bases left unmatched: 2. The CDR3 extends over 14 amino acids. CDR3 amino acids: CASSLGQGENIQYF. CDR3 sequence (DNA): TGTGCCAGCAGTTTAGGGCAGGGGGAAAACATTCAGTACTTC.

The J gene is TRBJ2-1, the V gene TRBV12-3 or TRBV12-4, with TRBD2 identical over 9 bases. Trimming at V came to 1 base and at J to 3 bases, leaving 4 bases not matched to a gene. The CDR3 extends over 16 amino acids. CDR3: CASSLGLAGIYNEQFF. CDR3 coding DNA: TGTGCCAGCAGTTTAGGCCTAGCGGGGATCTACAATGAGCAGTTCTTC.

This chain links TRBV6-1 with TRBJ2-2; 9 positions match TRBD2. V lost 5 bases and J lost 3; bases outside the gene matches: 13. Per germline, CDR1 MNHNS and CDR2 SASEGT. CDR3 length: 18 amino acids. CDR3 sequence: CASSLRGAGGPDTGELFF. The CDR3 coding sequence is TGTGCCAGCAGTCTTCGGGGGGCGGGAGGGCCGGACACCGGGGAGCTGTTTTTT.

The chain links TRBV28 to TRBJ2-7; 8 nucleotides line up with TRBD2. V gave up 7 bases and J gave up 5 bases; unmatched junction bases: 13. Germline V CDR1 and CDR2: MDHEN, SYDVKM. The CDR3 runs to 15 residues. The CDR3 DNA reads TGTGCCAGCATCCCGGGAGGGGGTATCTTCAACGAGCAGTACTTC. It yields the protein CASIPGGGIFNEQYF. Full variable domain (rest looked up from reference TRBV28 and TRBJ2-7): DVKVTQSSRYLVKRTGEKVFLECVQDMDHENMFWYRQDPGLGLRLIYFSYDVKMKEKGDIPEGYSVSREKKERFSLILESASTNQTSMYLCASIPGGGIFNEQYFGPGTRLTVT.

The V gene is TRBV20-1, the J gene TRBJ2-4, with D possibly being TRBD1 (6 bases). Looked up from germline, CDR1 is DFQATT and CDR2 is SNEGSKA (reference sequence). Trimming stripped 0 bases from V and 3 bases from J, with 12 bases between. The CDR3 totals 15 residues. For the CDR3, the DNA is TGCAGTGCTAGAGATCCGGCAGGGGACAAAAACATTCAGTACTTC. Translating it yields CSARDPAGDKNIQYF.

This clonotype has more than one count but fewer than ten. The chain employs TRBV7-9 and TRBJ2-3, with 7 bases lining up with TRBD1. There are 14 residues in the CDR3. After removal of 6 bases from V and 1 base from J, the junction contained 4 bases not matched to a gene. The germline V gene has CDR1 SEHNR and CDR2 FQNEAQ (reference sequence). The CDR3 loop is CASRQGVGTDTQYF. In DNA form, the CDR3 reads TGTGCCAGCAGGCAGGGGGTCGGCACAGATACGCAGTATTTT.

A note on this clonotype: With a much larger clone just one base away, this may be a read error. The chain carries TRBV5-1 and TRBJ1-1; a weak D match, TRBD1 (6 bases). The CDR3 is made up of 14 amino acids. CDR1 and CDR2 from the germline V gene are SGHRS and YFSETQ. CDR3 loop: CASSLDRVNTETFF. The CDR3 region has the DNA TGCGCCAGCAGCTTGGACAGGGTGAACACTGAAACTTTCTTT.

This clonotype was counted a few times. The chain uses TRBV28 and TRBJ1-6; no definite D call. The germline V gene has CDR1 MDHEN and CDR2 SYDVKM. V lost 4 bases, J lost 12 bases, and 16 bases lay in between. This CDR3 spans 14 amino acids. CDR3 in amino acids: CASSSRLVSGPLHF. CDR3 DNA: TGTGCCAGCAGTTCGCGCCTGGTCTCCGGACCCCTCCACTTT.

V is TRBV27 and J is TRBJ2-3; D tentatively reads TRBD1 or TRBD2 (7 bases each). The CDR3 is 14 residues long. Germline values: CDR1 MNHEY, CDR2 SMNVEV (reference sequence). Trimming took off 8 bases at V and 1 base at J, with 13 bases between the two ends. The DNA for the CDR3 is TGTGCCAGCCAGGGGGGGTTTGGCACAGATACGCAGTATTTT. Translated, it gives CASQGGFGTDTQYF.

Only a few counts were recorded for this clonotype. The chain couples TRBV20-1 to TRBJ2-5, with 8 bases aligning to TRBD1. Germline CDR1 DFQATT, CDR2 SNEGSKA (reference sequence). With V trimmed by 5 bases and J by 6 bases, 5 bases remained unmatched. This CDR3 spans 12 amino acids. Here the CDR3 DNA reads TGCAGTGCTCCGGACAGGGTGAAGACCCAGTACTTC. Residues: CSAPDRVKTQYF.

This clonotype has a handful of counts. The V and J genes are TRBV5-4 and TRBJ2-3; D is unclear. V dropped 4 bases and J dropped 0 bases, with 12 bases sitting between them. The CDR3 runs 15 residues. The germline CDR1 and CDR2 sequences are SGHNT and YYREEE (reference sequence). DNA for the CDR3: TGTGCCAGCAGCCAGGAGCAGGTTAGCACAGATACGCAGTATTTT. Translation gives CASSQEQVSTDTQYF. Full variable domain (rest looked up from reference TRBV5-4 and TRBJ2-3): ETGVTQSPTHLIKTRGQQVTLRCSSQSGHNTVSWYQQALGQGPQFIFQYYREEENGRGNFPPRFSGLQFPNYSSELNVNALELDDSALYLCASSQEQVSTDTQYFGPGTRLTVL.

CDR3 sequence reads: CASSFGLAAGRAGELFF. In nucleotides, the CDR3 is TGTGCCAGCAGTTTCGGACTAGCGGCGGGTCGGGCCGGGGAGCTGTTTTTT. The genes are TRBV12-3 or TRBV12-4 and TRBJ2-2; 10 nucleotides match TRBD2. The CDR3 is 17 amino acids. The junction had 10 bases not matched to a gene; V was cut back by 3 bases and J by 6 bases.

This clonotype occurred once. The chain uses TRBV9 and TRBJ1-2; 9 nucleotides line up with TRBD1. Germline lookup yields CDR1 SGDLS and CDR2 YYNGEE. CDR3 length: 15 residues. After removal of 4 bases from V and 5 bases from J, the junction contained 9 bases not matched to a gene. The CDR3 loop reads CASSSWGTGSYGYTF. In DNA, the CDR3 is TGTGCCAGCAGCTCCTGGGGGACAGGGTCATATGGCTACACCTTC.

The chain uses TRBV13 and TRBJ2-4; 12 nucleotides line up with TRBD1. The V gene end was trimmed by 5 bases and the J gene end by 1 base; junction bases not matched to a gene: 6. Germline values: CDR1 PRHDT, CDR2 FYEKMQ (reference sequence). CDR3 length equals 17 residues. CDR3 nucleotide sequence: TGTGCCAGCAGCCTACCGGGACAGGGGGCGGCCAAAAACATTCAGTACTTC. Its protein is CASSLPGQGAAKNIQYF.

This clonotype was observed a handful of times. This chain joins TRBV7-2 and TRBJ1-1; D gene uncertain. Germline CDR1 reads SGHTA; CDR2 reads FQGNSA. This CDR3 contains 11 residues. V lost 5 bases, J lost 8 bases, and 9 bases lay in between. The CDR3 DNA reads TGTGCCAGCAGCCGGATGGTAGAAGCTTTCTTT. Translation: CASSRMVEAFF.

This clonotype has just a few counts. V gene TRBV5-1 combines with J gene TRBJ1-5; possibly TRBD1 for D (5 bases). The CDR3 extends over 13 amino acids. V was cut by 0 bases and J by 9 bases, with 10 bases left in between. Germline V CDR1 and CDR2: SGHRS, YFSETQ. The CDR3 sequence is CASSLGPGTPQHF. CDR3 nucleotides: TGCGCCAGCAGCTTGGGGCCTGGGACGCCCCAGCATTTT.

The chain has TRBV13 and TRBJ2-3; 10 nucleotides align to TRBD2. The CDR3 runs to 16 residues. Unmatched junction bases numbered 11, after V lost 4 bases and J lost 7 bases. The germline V gene encodes CDR1 PRHDT and CDR2 FYEKMQ (reference sequence). CDR3 in DNA: TGTGCCAGCAGCTCCCGGACTAGCGGAACGATTTATACGCAGTATTTT. Its translation: CASSSRTSGTIYTQYF.

The genes are TRBV12-5 and TRBJ2-7; no reliable D call. Per the germline V gene, CDR1 is LGHNT and CDR2 is FRNRAP. The CDR3 totals 13 residues. Trimming shortened V by 7 bases and J by 5 bases, and 15 bases separated the two germline ends. CDR3 in DNA: TGTGCTAGTGCAAAGCAGCCTGGCGACGAGCAGTACTTC. Protein sequence: CASAKQPGDEQYF. The full variable domain, its missing parts supplied by reference TRBV12-5 and TRBJ2-7, is DARVTQTPRHKVTEMGQEVTMRCQPILGHNTVFWYRQTMMQGLELLAYFRNRAPLDDSGMPKDRFSAEMPDATLATLKIQPSEPRDSAVYFCASAKQPGDEQYFGPGTRLTVT.

V gene TRBV5-1 combines with J gene TRBJ2-7; 10 nucleotides line up with TRBD2. The trim removed 3 bases at V and 2 bases at J, leaving 5 bases unmatched. Germline assignment: CDR1 SGHRS and CDR2 YFSETQ. The CDR3 length is 15 residues. CDR3 bases: TGCGCCAGCAGCTCCGGACTAGCGGCGACCTACGAGCAGTACTTC. This sequence encodes CASSSGLAATYEQYF.